This T cell receptor (beta chain) emerged from a study of identical twins. Study-wide results and caveats: Within cord blood, abundant beta clonotypes carried fewer insertions, but memory repertoires showed no such trend.

This clonotype was detected ten times or more. Its antigen remains unidentified. TCRdb itself ran the 5' RACE reads through MiXCR, one entry per CDR3 protein. The sample records just under 550,000 distinct CDR3 sequences, around 15% being singletons. CDR1 and CDR2 (germline): SNHLY, FYNNEI. The CDR3 contains 13 residues. The V end was cut by 4 bases, the J end by 1 base, with 7 bases between. This same sample was also part of a study on yellow fever vaccine responses in identical twins.

The sequence derives from a young woman in good health. The chain recombines TRBV2 with TRBJ1-1; D ambiguous. Sequenced sample: CD4+ T cells sorted from blood. CDR3 DNA sequence: TGTGCCAGCAGTGTGGAGGGGAACACTGAAGCTTTCTTT. Amino acid sequence: CASSVEGNTEAFF.